These 5 T cell receptor beta chains came from one sample sequenced in a study of T cell responses to AZD1222 COVID-19 vaccine. The protocol was immunoSEQ multiplex PCR, while the TCRdb copy is restricted to in-frame clones and leaves out a portion. Of approximately 120,000 clones in the sample, 91% are singletons; the top ten hold roughly 7%. The specimen comprised peripheral blood, sampled on day 0 of AZD1222 vaccination. The receptors originated from an adult in good health.

The chain combines TRBV3-1 (or the pseudogene TRBV3-2) with TRBJ2-2, with D perhaps TRBD1 (6 bases). The germline gives CDR1 LGHDT, CDR2 YNNKEL (reference sequence). The CDR3 is 17 amino acids. Trimming removed 2 bases from V and 1 base from J, with 14 bases in between. CDR3 nucleotides: TGTGCCAGCAGCCAAATAAGTACAGGGCGGAACACCGGGGAGCTGTTTTTT. As protein: CASSQISTGRNTGELFF.

The rearrangement links TRBV10-3 to TRBJ1-5, with D uncertain. V was pared by 3 bases and J by 6 bases, with 12 bases between. Germline CDR1 reads ENHRY; CDR2 reads SYGVKD. The CDR3 length is 14 residues. CDR3 protein: CAISDITDGQPQHF. The CDR3 DNA follows: TGTGCCATCAGTGATATAACAGATGGTCAGCCCCAGCATTTT.

This sequence joins TRBV3-1 (or the pseudogene TRBV3-2) and TRBJ1-6, with no clear D. Per the germline V gene, CDR1 is LGHDT and CDR2 is YNNKEL (reference sequence). The V gene lost 3 bases and the J gene lost 4 bases, with 7 bases spanning the gap. This CDR3 region has 14 residues. CDR3 DNA sequence: TGTGCCAGCAGCCAGACCCCGTATAATTCACCCCTCCACTTT. Amino acid sequence: CASSQTPYNSPLHF.

The rearrangement links TRBV6-5 to TRBJ1-5; a weak D match, TRBD1 (6 bases). V lost 6 bases and J 3 bases, leaving 9 bases between the germline ends. The germline gives CDR1 MNHEY, CDR2 SVGAGI. The CDR3 totals 13 residues. The CDR3 protein is CASSGQFNQPQHF. The CDR3 nucleotides are TGTGCCAGCAGCGGACAGTTCAATCAGCCCCAGCATTTT.

V gene TRBV7-9 combines with J gene TRBJ1-6; D might be TRBD1 (6 bases). Germline V gene sequence: CDR1 SEHNR, CDR2 FQNEAQ (reference sequence). CDR3 length equals 15 residues. Trimming shortened V by 4 bases and J by 3 bases, and 10 bases separated the two germline ends. CDR3 loop: CASSSGVGYNSPLHF. In DNA form, the CDR3 reads TGTGCCAGCAGCTCAGGGGTAGGCTATAATTCACCCCTCCACTTT.